A selection of T cell receptor beta chains follows, all from one sample in a study of blood T cells in healthy people across ages. TCRdb reprocessed the 5' RACE reads via MiXCR and lists one record per CDR3 protein. The sample carries 700,000 to 900,000 distinct CDR3 sequences, roughly 24% recorded once. The data also belong to a second study, concerning T cells of mothers and their children.

Sequenced input: blood. These receptors all stem from a boy aged 5-17 years in good health. Both conserved end residues are part of each CDR3. A D gene is named only where the DNA matches it firmly. Only part of the rows carry a size: once, few, many, or a class if the clone is expanded.

j_call | v_call | d_call | clone_size | cdr3_aa | cdr3_nt
TRBJ2-1 | TRBV7-2 | TRBD2 | once | CASSLGKLAGAEQFF | TGTGCCAGCAGCTTAGGGAAACTAGCGGGGGCGGAGCAGTTCTTC
TRBJ1-6 | TRBV5-5 | NA | NA | CASSFDPLGSPLHF | TGTGCCAGCAGCTTCGACCCACTGGGATCACCCCTCCACTTT
TRBJ1-1 | TRBV5-1 | NA | few | CASSLTVPGEAFF | TGCGCCAGCAGCTTGACAGTGCCAGGTGAAGCTTTCTTT
TRBJ2-5 | TRBV30 | NA | NA | CAFDSRAQETQYF | TGTGCCTTCGACAGTCGGGCCCAAGAGACCCAGTACTTC
TRBJ1-5 | TRBV29-1 | TRBD1 | few | CSVQTGDSNQPQHF | TGCAGCGTCCAGACAGGGGATAGCAATCAGCCCCAGCATTTT
TRBJ2-5 | TRBV5-1 | TRBD1 | NA | CASSLSGTARQETQYF | TGCGCCAGCAGCTTGTCCGGGACAGCTCGGCAAGAGACCCAGTACTTC
TRBJ2-1 | TRBV6-5 | TRBD1 | NA | CASSYGGTAYNEQFF | TGTGCCAGCAGTTACGGTGGGACAGCCTACAATGAGCAGTTCTTC
TRBJ1-6 | TRBV12-3/TRBV12-4 | NA | NA | CASSSGYYNSPLHF | TGTGCCAGCAGTAGCGGCTACTATAATTCACCCCTCCACTTT
TRBJ2-7 | TRBV6-5 | TRBD1 | many | CASSAGTGGYEQYF | TGTGCCAGCAGCGCCGGGACAGGGGGCTACGAGCAGTACTTC
TRBJ2-5 | TRBV7-2 | TRBD2 | NA | CASSLVAPSGETQYF | TGTGCCAGCAGCTTAGTGGCCCCTAGCGGGGAGACCCAGTACTTC
TRBJ1-4 | TRBV4-1 | TRBD1 | NA | CASSQPPGQINEKLFF | TGCGCCAGCAGCCAGCCTCCGGGACAGATTAATGAAAAACTGTTTTTT
TRBJ1-1 | TRBV28 | NA | few | CASSLGLLQFMNTEAFF | TGTGCCAGCAGTTTAGGGCTGTTACAGTTCATGAACACTGAAGCTTTCTTT
TRBJ1-2 | TRBV3-1 | TRBD1 | many | CASSFRGHGYTF | TGTGCCAGCAGCTTCAGGGGGCATGGCTACACCTTC
TRBJ2-3 | TRBV20-1 | NA | few | CSARDLRDTQYF | TGCAGTGCTAGAGATTTGCGAGATACGCAGTATTTT
TRBJ2-7 | TRBV28 | NA | few | CASSSSEGRRTYEQYF | TGTGCCAGCAGTTCCTCCGAGGGGCGAAGGACCTACGAGCAGTACTTC
TRBJ2-1 | TRBV20-1 | TRBD2 | few | CSAREDGGAREQFF | TGCAGTGCTAGGGAGGACGGGGGGGCCCGGGAGCAGTTCTTC
TRBJ2-1 | TRBV2 | TRBD2 | NA | CASTNGGGNNEQFF | TGTGCCAGCACAAATGGGGGGGGAAACAATGAGCAGTTCTTC
TRBJ2-7 | TRBV21-1 | NA | NA | CASSNSPTQGDSYEQYF | TGTGCCAGCAGCAACTCCCCAACTCAGGGAGACTCCTACGAGCAGTACTTC
TRBJ2-7 | TRBV9 | NA | NA | CASSVGRGQREQYF | TGTGCCAGCAGCGTAGGGAGAGGGCAAAGGGAGCAGTACTTC
TRBJ2-3 | TRBV29-1 | TRBD2 | NA | CSDTSGGNTQYF | TGCAGCGATACTAGCGGGGGGAATACGCAGTATTTT